This T cell receptor beta chain originates from a study of T cell responses to AZD1222 COVID-19 vaccine. Study results and limitations: Reportedly, nearly half of unique spike TCRs recognized epitopes outside B.1.351/B.1.1.7 mutations.

Turning to this clone: Its antigen is not known.

Generated by immunoSEQ multiplex PCR, the TCRdb table keeps only in-frame clones and is missing some. The table shows approximately 160,000 clones, with more than 70% occurring only once. The sequences come from peripheral blood, collected on day 0 of AZD1222 vaccination. The clonotype originates from an adult in good health.

Written as DNA, the CDR3 is TGCGCCAGCAGCTTGTCCCAGGGACGAAGGCCTGAAGCTTTCTTT. This translates into CASSLSQGRRPEAFF. The chain carries TRBV5-1 and TRBJ1-1; D is possibly TRBD1 (5 bases). V lost 1 base and J 6 bases, leaving 16 bases between the germline ends. This CDR3 is 15 amino acids long. Germline V lookup: CDR1 SGHRS, CDR2 YFSETQ. Filled out from reference TRBV5-1 and TRBJ1-1, the complete variable domain reads KAGVTQTPRYLIKTRGQQVTLSCSPISGHRSVSWYQQTPGQGLQFLFEYFSETQRNKGNFPGRFSGRQFSNSRSEMNVSTLELGDSALYLCASSLSQGRRPEAFFGQGTRLTVV.